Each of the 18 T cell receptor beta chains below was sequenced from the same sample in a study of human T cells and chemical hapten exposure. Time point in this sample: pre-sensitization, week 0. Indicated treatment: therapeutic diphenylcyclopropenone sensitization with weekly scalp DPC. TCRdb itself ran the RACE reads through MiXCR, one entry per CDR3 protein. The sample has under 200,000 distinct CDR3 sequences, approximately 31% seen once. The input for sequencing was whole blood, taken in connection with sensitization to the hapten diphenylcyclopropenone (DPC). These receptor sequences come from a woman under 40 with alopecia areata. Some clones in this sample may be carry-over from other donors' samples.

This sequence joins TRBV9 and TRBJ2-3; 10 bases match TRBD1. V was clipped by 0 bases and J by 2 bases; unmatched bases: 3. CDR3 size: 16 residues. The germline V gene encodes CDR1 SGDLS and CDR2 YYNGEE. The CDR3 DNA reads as TGTGCCAGCAGCGTAGGAGGGACAGGGGCCACAGATACGCAGTATTTT. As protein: CASSVGGTGATDTQYF.

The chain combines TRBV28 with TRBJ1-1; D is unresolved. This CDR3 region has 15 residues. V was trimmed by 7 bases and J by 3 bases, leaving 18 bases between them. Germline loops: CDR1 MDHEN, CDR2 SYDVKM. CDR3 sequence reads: CASMLYFFGDTEAFF. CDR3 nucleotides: TGTGCCAGCATGTTGTATTTTTTTGGGGACACTGAAGCTTTCTTT.

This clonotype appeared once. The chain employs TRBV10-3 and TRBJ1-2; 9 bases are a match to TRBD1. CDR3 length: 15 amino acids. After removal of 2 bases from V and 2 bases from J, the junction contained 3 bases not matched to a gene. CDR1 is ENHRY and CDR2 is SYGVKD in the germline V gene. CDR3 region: CAISEGQGINYGYTF. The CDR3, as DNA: TGTGCCATCAGTGAGGGACAGGGGATAAACTATGGCTACACCTTC.

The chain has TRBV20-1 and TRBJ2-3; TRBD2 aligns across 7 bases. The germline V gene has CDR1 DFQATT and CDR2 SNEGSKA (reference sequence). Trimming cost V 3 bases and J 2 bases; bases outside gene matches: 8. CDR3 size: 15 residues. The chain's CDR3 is CSASAASGTTDTQYF. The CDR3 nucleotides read TGCAGTGCTAGCGCGGCTAGCGGAACCACAGATACGCAGTATTTT.

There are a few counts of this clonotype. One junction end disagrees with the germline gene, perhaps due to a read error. The CDR3 here is CASSFSAGTSGVSF. CDR3 in DNA: TGTGCCAGCAGTTTCTCAGCCGGGACTAGCGGAGTTTCTTTT. The chain employs TRBV28 and TRBJ2-3, with TRBD2 identical over 11 bases. The CDR3 spans 14 residues. From germline, CDR1 is MDHEN and CDR2 SYDVKM.

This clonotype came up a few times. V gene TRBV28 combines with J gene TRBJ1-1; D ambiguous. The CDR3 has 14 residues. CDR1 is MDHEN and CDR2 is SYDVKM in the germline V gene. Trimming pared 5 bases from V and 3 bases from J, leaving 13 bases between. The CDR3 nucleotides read TGTGCCAGCAGTCTAGCTGTGGTTCACACTGAAGCTTTCTTT. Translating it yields CASSLAVVHTEAFF.

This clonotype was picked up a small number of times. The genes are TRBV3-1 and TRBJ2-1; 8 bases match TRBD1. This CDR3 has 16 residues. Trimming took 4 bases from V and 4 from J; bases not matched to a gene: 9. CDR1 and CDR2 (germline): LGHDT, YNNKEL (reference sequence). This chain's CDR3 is CASSRHGQGAYNEQFF. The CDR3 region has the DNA TGTGCCAGCAGCCGCCACGGACAGGGAGCGTACAATGAGCAGTTCTTC.

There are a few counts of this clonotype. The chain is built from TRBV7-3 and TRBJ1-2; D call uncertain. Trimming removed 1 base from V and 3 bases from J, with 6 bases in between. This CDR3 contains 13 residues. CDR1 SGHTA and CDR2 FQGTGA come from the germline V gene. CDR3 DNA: TGTGCCAGCAGCTTAAACGGGGACTATGGCTACACCTTC. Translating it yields CASSLNGDYGYTF.

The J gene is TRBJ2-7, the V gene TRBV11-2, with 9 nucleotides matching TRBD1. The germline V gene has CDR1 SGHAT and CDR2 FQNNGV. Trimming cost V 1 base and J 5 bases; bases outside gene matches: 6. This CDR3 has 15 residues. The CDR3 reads CASSLVDRGTHEQYF. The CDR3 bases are TGTGCCAGCAGCTTAGTGGACAGGGGTACCCACGAGCAGTACTTC.

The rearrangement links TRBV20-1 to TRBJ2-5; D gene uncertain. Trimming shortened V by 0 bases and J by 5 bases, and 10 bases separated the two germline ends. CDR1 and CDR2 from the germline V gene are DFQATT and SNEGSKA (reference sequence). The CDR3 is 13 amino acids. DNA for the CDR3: TGCAGTGCTAGAGATCCCAATGGGGAGACCCAGTACTTC. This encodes CSARDPNGETQYF.

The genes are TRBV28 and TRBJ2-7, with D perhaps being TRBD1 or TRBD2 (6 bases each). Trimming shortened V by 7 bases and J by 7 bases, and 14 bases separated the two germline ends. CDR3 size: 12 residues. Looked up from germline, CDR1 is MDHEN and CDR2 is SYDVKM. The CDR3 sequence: CASTSQGREQYF. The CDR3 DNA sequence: TGTGCCAGCACCTCCCAGGGGAGGGAGCAGTACTTC.

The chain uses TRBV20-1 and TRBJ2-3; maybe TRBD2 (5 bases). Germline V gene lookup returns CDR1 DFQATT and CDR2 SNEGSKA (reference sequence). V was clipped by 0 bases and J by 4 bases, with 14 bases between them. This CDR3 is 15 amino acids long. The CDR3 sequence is CSARDWRRVADTQYF. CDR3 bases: TGCAGTGCTAGAGATTGGCGGCGGGTCGCAGATACGCAGTATTTT.

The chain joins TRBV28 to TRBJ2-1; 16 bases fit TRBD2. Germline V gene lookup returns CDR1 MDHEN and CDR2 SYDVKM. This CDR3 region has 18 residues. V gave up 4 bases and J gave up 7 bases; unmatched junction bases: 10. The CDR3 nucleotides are TGTGCCAGCAGTTCCGTTGAGGGACTAGCGGGGGGGCTTAATGAGCAGTTCTTC. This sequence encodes CASSSVEGLAGGLNEQFF. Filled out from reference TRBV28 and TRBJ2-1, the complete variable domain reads DVKVTQSSRYLVKRTGEKVFLECVQDMDHENMFWYRQDPGLGLRLIYFSYDVKMKEKGDIPEGYSVSREKKERFSLILESASTNQTSMYLCASSSVEGLAGGLNEQFFGPGTRLTVL.

The CDR3 spells CASSLPGGREETQYF. The CDR3 bases are TGTGCCAGCAGCCTTCCTGGCGGGAGGGAAGAGACCCAGTACTTC. This chain links TRBV3-1 with TRBJ2-5, with TRBD2 identical over 9 bases. The CDR3 sequence is 15 residues long. Germline trimming cut 4 bases from V and 3 bases from J; bases unmatched to any gene: 6. Germline V gene data show CDR1 as LGHDT and CDR2 as YNNKEL (reference sequence).

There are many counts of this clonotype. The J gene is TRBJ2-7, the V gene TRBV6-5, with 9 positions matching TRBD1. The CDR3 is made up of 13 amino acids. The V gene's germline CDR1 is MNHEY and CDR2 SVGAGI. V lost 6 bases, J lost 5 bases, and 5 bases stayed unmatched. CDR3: CASRGQGNHEQYF. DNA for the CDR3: TGTGCCAGCAGGGGACAGGGTAACCACGAGCAGTACTTC.

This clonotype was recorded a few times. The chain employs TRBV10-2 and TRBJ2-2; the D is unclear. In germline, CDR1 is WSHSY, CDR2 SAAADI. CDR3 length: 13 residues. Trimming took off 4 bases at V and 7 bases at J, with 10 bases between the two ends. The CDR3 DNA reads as TGCGCCAGCAGTGCCAGGCTCATCGGGGAGCTGTTTTTT. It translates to CASSARLIGELFF.

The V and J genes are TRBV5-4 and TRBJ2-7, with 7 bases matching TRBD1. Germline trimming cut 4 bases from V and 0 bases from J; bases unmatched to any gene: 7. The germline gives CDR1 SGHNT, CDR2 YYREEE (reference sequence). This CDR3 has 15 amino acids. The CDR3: CASSKRGQSSYEQYF. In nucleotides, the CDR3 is TGTGCCAGCAGCAAGAGGGGACAGTCCTCCTACGAGCAGTACTTC.

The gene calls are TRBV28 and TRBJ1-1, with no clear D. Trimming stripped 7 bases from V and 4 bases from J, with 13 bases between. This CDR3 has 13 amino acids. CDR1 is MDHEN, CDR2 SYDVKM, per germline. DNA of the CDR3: TGTGCCAGCACCTTAATGGGCATCACTGAAGCTTTCTTT. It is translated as CASTLMGITEAFF.